A single sample is the source of the 23 T cell receptor beta chains below, sequenced in a study of shared T cell receptors in the human thymus. The assay was immunoSEQ multiplex PCR, and TCRdb's table has in-frame clones only and misses some. The sample shows roughly 660,000 clones, roughly 90% of them seen only once. The data were also submitted as part of a second study, on human thymus T cells.

Sequenced: thymocytes. The receptors here all came from a boy in the first two years of life with a congenital heart defect.

The rearrangement links TRBV7-2 to TRBJ2-3; 8 positions match TRBD2. J was trimmed by 4 bases and V by 7 bases; bases with no gene match: 16. This CDR3 contains 17 residues. Germline V lookup: CDR1 SGHTA, CDR2 FQGNSA. In nucleotides, the CDR3 is TGTGCCAGCATCCGGGGGGGTGTGAGCCGGGCCCCAGATACGCAGTATTTT. This gives the protein CASIRGGVSRAPDTQYF.

The rearrangement links TRBV30 to TRBJ1-4; 10 bases align to TRBD1. CDR3 length: 13 amino acids. Unmatched junction bases numbered 5, after V lost 6 bases and J lost 7 bases. Germline V gene data show CDR1 as GTSNPN and CDR2 as SVGIG (reference sequence). As DNA, the CDR3 is TGTGCCTGCCGACAGGGGGCTTTTGAAAAACTGTTTTTT. It is translated as CACRQGAFEKLFF.

The chain recombines TRBV4-2 with TRBJ1-1, with a weak D call TRBD1 (5 bases). The CDR3 has 18 residues. V was cut by 0 bases and J by 1 base, with 18 bases left in between. Germline CDR1 LGHNA, CDR2 YNFKEQ. The chain's CDR3 is CASSQDRGRQGRNTEAFF. The CDR3 DNA follows: TGTGCCAGCAGCCAAGACCGAGGCCGGCAGGGAAGGAACACTGAAGCTTTCTTT.

The chain links TRBV5-1 to TRBJ2-7; a possible D gene is TRBD2 (5 bases). V shed 0 bases and J shed 3 bases, with 10 bases lying between them. Germline V lookup: CDR1 SGHRS, CDR2 YFSETQ. CDR3 length: 14 amino acids. The CDR3 loop is CASSLDGNSYEQYF. For the CDR3, the DNA is TGCGCCAGCAGCTTGGACGGGAATAGCTACGAGCAGTACTTC. The whole variable domain, filled in from reference TRBV5-1 and TRBJ2-7, reads KAGVTQTPRYLIKTRGQQVTLSCSPISGHRSVSWYQQTPGQGLQFLFEYFSETQRNKGNFPGRFSGRQFSNSRSEMNVSTLELGDSALYLCASSLDGNSYEQYFGPGTRLTVT.

The V call is TRBV4-1, the J call TRBJ2-3; D might be TRBD1 (6 bases). V was pared by 1 base and J by 3 bases, with 14 bases between. Germline CDR1 and CDR2: MGHRA and YSYEKL. This CDR3 has 16 amino acids. The CDR3 here is CASSQAQGKGTDTQYF. The DNA for the CDR3 is TGCGCCAGCAGCCAAGCCCAGGGGAAAGGGACAGATACGCAGTATTTT.

The chain has TRBV5-1 and TRBJ2-1; TRBD2 aligns across 12 bases. CDR1 is SGHRS and CDR2 is YFSETQ in the germline V gene. The CDR3 loop spans 15 amino acids. After removal of 4 bases from V and 12 bases from J, the junction contained 11 bases not matched to a gene. Written as DNA, the CDR3 is TGCGCCAGCAGCCTTACTAGCGGGAGGCCTCGGGGGCAGTTCTTC. It yields the protein CASSLTSGRPRGQFF.

The rearrangement links TRBV6-5 to TRBJ2-7; a weak D match, TRBD2 (5 bases). The V end was cut by 2 bases, the J end by 2 bases, with 16 bases between. The CDR3 is 16 residues long. The germline V gene encodes CDR1 MNHEY and CDR2 SVGAGI. CDR3 sequence reads: CASSYVEGDGAYEQYF. CDR3 DNA: TGTGCCAGCAGTTACGTTGAGGGAGACGGCGCCTACGAGCAGTACTTC.

This chain connects TRBV6-1 to TRBJ1-4; 8 bases line up with TRBD1. Looked up from germline, CDR1 is MNHNS and CDR2 is SASEGT. The CDR3 is 14 residues long. Trimming took 4 bases from V and 7 from J; bases not matched to a gene: 5. CDR3 region: CASSGDRPGEKLFF. CDR3 DNA sequence: TGTGCCAGCAGTGGGGACAGGCCAGGTGAAAAACTGTTTTTT.

This clone came up once. This chain connects TRBV12-5 to TRBJ1-1; D gene ambiguous. Germline loops: CDR1 LGHNT, CDR2 FRNRAP. This CDR3 region has 17 residues. Between the trimmed V and J ends, which lost 0 bases and 4 bases, there was a span of 18 bases. As DNA, the CDR3 is TGTGCTAGTGGTTTGGTACTAGGACGGAAAAGTTTCACTGAAGCTTTCTTT. As protein: CASGLVLGRKSFTEAFF.

CDR3 amino acids: CASSQGRDEQETQYF. In nucleotides, the CDR3 is TGCGCCAGCAGCCAAGGGCGGGACGAACAAGAGACCCAGTACTTC. V and J are TRBV4-3 and TRBJ2-5; D possibly corresponds to TRBD2 (6 bases). CDR3 length equals 15 residues. The germline gives CDR1 LGHNA, CDR2 YSLEER. The germline V and J ends were trimmed by 1 base and 2 bases, with 11 bases remaining between them.

The V call is TRBV27, the J call TRBJ2-3, with TRBD2 matching over 8 bases. The CDR3 spans 16 residues. V gave up 6 bases and J gave up 1 base; unmatched junction bases: 9. From germline, CDR1 is MNHEY and CDR2 SMNVEV (reference sequence). The CDR3 DNA sequence: TGTGCCAGCAGCTACGCGAGCGGGAGCGGCACAGATACGCAGTATTTT. Its protein is CASSYASGSGTDTQYF.

The rearrangement joins TRBV5-1 to TRBJ2-7, with 15 bases that match TRBD2. The V and J ends lost 4 bases and 3 bases, in that order; junction bases with no gene match: 8. Germline V CDR1 and CDR2: SGHRS, YFSETQ. The length of the CDR3 is 17 residues. The DNA of the CDR3 is TGCGCCAGCAGCCCGGGGACTAGCGGGAGGAGGAACTACGAGCAGTACTTC. It specifies CASSPGTSGRRNYEQYF. Filled out from reference TRBV5-1 and TRBJ2-7, the complete variable domain reads KAGVTQTPRYLIKTRGQQVTLSCSPISGHRSVSWYQQTPGQGLQFLFEYFSETQRNKGNFPGRFSGRQFSNSRSEMNVSTLELGDSALYLCASSPGTSGRRNYEQYFGPGTRLTVT.

This clone was observed a single time. CDR3: CASSAGTTPTYTQYF. The CDR3 nucleotides are TGTGCCAGCAGTGCCGGGACTACCCCCACTTATACGCAGTATTTT. The J gene is TRBJ2-3, the V gene TRBV6-6; 7 bases agree with TRBD2. This CDR3 has 15 residues. CDR1 and CDR2 (germline): MNHNY, SVGAGI (reference sequence). J was trimmed by 7 bases and V by 5 bases; bases with no gene match: 12.

V is TRBV4-2 and J is TRBJ1-5, with TRBD1 identical over 10 bases. The CDR3 has 18 amino acids. Germline V gene data show CDR1 as LGHNA and CDR2 as YNFKEQ. With V trimmed by 0 bases and J by 2 bases, 7 bases remained unmatched. The CDR3 DNA sequence: TGTGCCAGCAGCCAAGAGGACAGGGGGAAGGTGCGCAATCAGCCCCAGCATTTT. Translation: CASSQEDRGKVRNQPQHF.

The chain employs TRBV5-4 and TRBJ2-1; TRBD2 matches 11 bases. The V and J ends lost 4 bases and 7 bases, in that order; junction bases with no gene match: 16. The CDR3 has 18 amino acids. Germline V lookup: CDR1 SGHNT, CDR2 YYREEE (reference sequence). The CDR3 spells CASSPSLAGGGVRNEQFF. In nucleotides, the CDR3 is TGTGCCAGCAGCCCCTCCCTAGCGGGAGGTGGGGTGAGAAATGAGCAGTTCTTC.

This chain links TRBV5-1 with TRBJ1-2; TRBD1 aligns across 9 bases. Germline CDR1 is SGHRS and CDR2 is YFSETQ. V lost 3 bases and J lost 3; bases outside the gene matches: 3. The CDR3 sequence is 14 residues long. CDR3 protein: CASSWDREHYGYTF. The CDR3 DNA follows: TGCGCCAGCAGCTGGGACAGGGAACACTATGGCTACACCTTC.

The rearrangement joins TRBV6-6 to TRBJ1-3; D gene uncertain. The CDR3 is made up of 11 amino acids. Germline-derived CDR1 and CDR2 are MNHNY and SVGAGI (reference sequence). The ends were cut back, 4 bases at V and 9 bases at J, with 7 bases in the middle. CDR3 sequence (DNA): TGTGCCAGCAGTTCGGGTCCCACCATATATTTT. Translating gives CASSSGPTIYF.

This chain connects TRBV7-6 to TRBJ1-1; D not certain. V gave up 5 bases and J gave up 1 base, with 8 bases separating them. The CDR3 is made up of 13 amino acids. Looked up from germline, CDR1 is SGHVS and CDR2 is FNYEAQ. The CDR3 spells CASSRTRNTEAFF. In DNA, the CDR3 is TGTGCCAGCAGCCGAACACGGAACACTGAAGCTTTCTTT.

The chain couples TRBV9 to TRBJ1-2, with D possibly matching TRBD1 (5 bases). The V gene's germline CDR1 is SGDLS and CDR2 YYNGEE. The V gene lost 0 bases and the J gene lost 4 bases, with 13 bases spanning the gap. CDR3 size: 15 residues. The CDR3 coding sequence is TGTGCCAGCAGCGTAGAGGAGGGGATTCTCTATGGCTACACCTTC. Translated: CASSVEEGILYGYTF. The whole variable domain, filled in from reference TRBV9 and TRBJ1-2, reads DSGVTQTPKHLITATGQRVTLRCSPRSGDLSVYWYQQSLDQGLQFLIQYYNGEERAKGNILERFSAQQFPDLHSELNLSSLELGDSALYFCASSVEEGILYGYTFGSGTRLTVV.

CDR3 region: CASSAELAGTYEQYF. CDR3 bases: TGTGCCAGCAGCGCCGAACTAGCGGGAACGTACGAGCAGTACTTC. This rearrangement joins TRBV7-2 to TRBJ2-7; 10 nucleotides agree with TRBD2. Germline V lookup: CDR1 SGHTA, CDR2 FQGNSA. J was trimmed by 4 bases and V by 5 bases; bases with no gene match: 8. CDR3 length equals 15 residues.

The J gene is TRBJ2-7, the V gene TRBV4-1; 9 nucleotides match TRBD1. The ends lost 0 bases at V and 2 bases at J; junction bases unmatched: 11. The CDR3 runs 18 residues. Germline loops: CDR1 MGHRA, CDR2 YSYEKL. For the CDR3, the DNA is TGCGCCAGCAGCCAAGAGCGATTACCGGGACAGGGAGCCTACGAGCAGTACTTC. This encodes CASSQERLPGQGAYEQYF.

The gene calls are TRBV30 and TRBJ2-7; D gene ambiguous. The V gene's germline CDR1 is GTSNPN and CDR2 SVGIG (reference sequence). V was clipped by 2 bases and J by 0 bases, with 23 bases between them. This CDR3 is built from 18 residues. The CDR3 DNA follows: TGTGCCTGGAGTCTCCACCTCCATTCCACACGAAGCTCCTACGAGCAGTACTTC. Its translation is CAWSLHLHSTRSSYEQYF.

This clone was detected a few times. V and J are TRBV5-4 and TRBJ2-7; the D gene is possibly TRBD2 (6 bases). The germline V and J ends were trimmed by 4 bases and 4 bases, with 12 bases remaining between them. Germline values: CDR1 SGHNT, CDR2 YYREEE (reference sequence). CDR3 length: 13 amino acids. CDR3 coding DNA: TGTGCCAGCAGCCGGGGGTTGGGGTACGAGCAGTACTTC. Its translation: CASSRGLGYEQYF. Combining the CDR3 with reference TRBV5-4 and TRBJ2-7 gives the whole variable domain ETGVTQSPTHLIKTRGQQVTLRCSSQSGHNTVSWYQQALGQGPQFIFQYYREEENGRGNFPPRFSGLQFPNYSSELNVNALELDDSALYLCASSRGLGYEQYFGPGTRLTVT.